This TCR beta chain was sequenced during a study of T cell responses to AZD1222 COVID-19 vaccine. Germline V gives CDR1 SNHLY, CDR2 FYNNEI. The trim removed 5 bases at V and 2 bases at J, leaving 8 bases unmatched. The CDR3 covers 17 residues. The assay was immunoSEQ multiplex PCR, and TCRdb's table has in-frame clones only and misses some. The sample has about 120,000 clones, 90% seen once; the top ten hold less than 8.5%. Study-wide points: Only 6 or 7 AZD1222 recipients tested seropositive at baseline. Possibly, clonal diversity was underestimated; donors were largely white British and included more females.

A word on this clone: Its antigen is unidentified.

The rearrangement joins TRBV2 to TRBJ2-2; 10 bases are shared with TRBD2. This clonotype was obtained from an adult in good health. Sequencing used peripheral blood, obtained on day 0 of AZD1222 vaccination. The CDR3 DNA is TGTGCCAGCAGTATGGCTAGCGGGGGCCTAAACACCGGGGAGCTGTTTTTT. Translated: CASSMASGGLNTGELFF.